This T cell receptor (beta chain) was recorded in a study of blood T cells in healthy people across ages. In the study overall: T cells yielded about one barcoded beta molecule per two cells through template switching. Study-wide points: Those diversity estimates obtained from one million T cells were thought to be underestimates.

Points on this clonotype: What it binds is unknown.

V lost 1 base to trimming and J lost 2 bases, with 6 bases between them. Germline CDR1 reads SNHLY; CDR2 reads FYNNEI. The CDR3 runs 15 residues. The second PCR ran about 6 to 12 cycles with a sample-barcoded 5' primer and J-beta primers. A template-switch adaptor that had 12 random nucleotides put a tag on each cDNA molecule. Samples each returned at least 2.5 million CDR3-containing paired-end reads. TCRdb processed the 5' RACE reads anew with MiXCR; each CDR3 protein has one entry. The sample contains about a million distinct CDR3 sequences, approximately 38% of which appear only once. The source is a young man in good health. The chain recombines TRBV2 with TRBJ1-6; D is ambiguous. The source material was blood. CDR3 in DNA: TGTGCCAGCAGTGAAGGGAGTACCTATAATTCACCCCTCCACTTT. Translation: CASSEGSTYNSPLHF.